The 2 T cell receptor beta chains listed next were all sequenced from one sample in a study of blood T cell repertoires in COVID-19. Profiled with immunoSEQ multiplex PCR; TCRdb holds only in-frame clones, not every one. The sample lists 200,000 to 300,000 clones, roughly 90% seen once, with approximately 7.6% in the top ten. Sequencing was carried out using peripheral blood. The receptors stem from a man in his sixties who had recovered from COVID-19.

The rearrangement links TRBV20-1 to TRBJ2-2; D unclear. Germline lookup yields CDR1 DFQATT and CDR2 SNEGSKA (reference sequence). V was trimmed by 3 bases and J by 4 bases, leaving 12 bases between them. There are 14 residues in the CDR3. Written as DNA, the CDR3 is TGCAGTGCTAGTCTTGTGGAGAGCACCGGGGAGCTGTTTTTT. Protein sequence: CSASLVESTGELFF.

This clone has a single count. This chain connects TRBV6-6 to TRBJ1-5, with 8 bases matching TRBD1. With V trimmed by 6 bases and J by 6 bases, 7 bases remained unmatched. CDR1 and CDR2 from the germline V gene are MNHNY and SVGAGI (reference sequence). There are 14 residues in the CDR3. CDR3: CASSGQGGTQPQHF. CDR3 coding DNA: TGTGCCAGCAGCGGACAGGGCGGGACTCAGCCCCAGCATTTT.